These T cell receptor beta chains were read from a single sample in a study of T cells in Graves' hyperthyroidism and ophthalmopathy. TCRdb redid the calling of the multiplex PCR reads with MiXCR, one entry per CDR3 protein. Of some 760,000 distinct CDR3 sequences in the sample, around 15% were seen once. The sequenced sample was blood. The receptors derive from a young woman with Graves' hyperthyroidism. Both conserved end residues are part of each CDR3. Only part of the rows carry a size: once, few, many, or a class if the clone is expanded.

j_gene | v_gene | abundance | CDR3aa
TRBJ2-7 | TRBV6-1 | - | CASSDRGFNYEQYF
TRBJ2-1 | TRBV13 | - | CASSSRLANEQFF
TRBJ1-1 | TRBV5-1 | few | CASSWDSHMNTEAFF
TRBJ2-2 | TRBV28 | - | CASFRFDIGELFF
TRBJ1-1 | TRBV10-3 | few | CAIRQRGMNTEAFF
TRBJ2-1 | TRBV6-1 | - | CASSPLIMGPNEQFF
TRBJ1-2 | TRBV10-3 | few | CATRDSGTPYGYTF
TRBJ2-1 | TRBV6-2/TRBV6-3 | few | CASSYGPPLSYNEQFF
TRBJ2-3 | TRBV30 | many | CAWSVQSGGTDTQYF
TRBJ2-1 | TRBV28 | - | CASSYGLAGAYNEQFF
TRBJ2-6 | TRBV28 | many | CASSPYPPGASGANVLTF
TRBJ2-7 | TRBV6-2/TRBV6-3 | many | CASSYSPDGYEQYF
TRBJ1-6 | TRBV6-1 | - | CASSEGPLSSYNSPLHF
TRBJ2-2 | TRBV30 | many | CAWSVRTSGRADTGELFF
TRBJ2-7 | TRBV5-4 | - | CASSFGTSGAPYEQYF
TRBJ2-3 | TRBV10-3 | - | CAISERWVSDTQYF
TRBJ2-1 | TRBV20-1 | few | CSASLGTSGQNNEQFF
TRBJ2-5 | TRBV11-3 | many | CASSLIGVQETQYF
TRBJ1-5 | TRBV7-9 | many | CASSLGAGGDGNQPQHF
TRBJ2-5 | TRBV12-3/TRBV12-4 | many | CASSLLGLADQYF
TRBJ2-7 | TRBV29-1 | - | CSVSPTSYEQYF
TRBJ2-7 | TRBV18 | many | CASSPPGLVGEQYF
TRBJ2-5 | TRBV7-9 | many | CASNPEVGETQYF
TRBJ2-3 | TRBV6-1 | - | CASSEDPDAQYF
TRBJ1-1 | TRBV24-1 | - | CATNGPGQGGVDTEAFF
TRBJ1-1 | TRBV7-2 | many | CASRSGTANTEAFF
TRBJ2-1 | TRBV12-3/TRBV12-4 | few | CASSLWVGDNEQFF
TRBJ2-1 | TRBV28 | many | CASSPSGYSEQFF
TRBJ2-7 | TRBV18 | many | CASSPSVPPYEQYF
TRBJ1-5 | TRBV20-1 | - | CSASNAGNNQPQHF
TRBJ2-5 | TRBV18 | few | CASSPLAPGGQETQYF
TRBJ2-3 | TRBV12-3/TRBV12-4 | - | CASSFSGSFDTQYF
TRBJ1-1 | TRBV7-3 | - | CASSVKTGGLNTEAFF
TRBJ1-3 | TRBV18 | few | CASSLRDLGNTIYF
TRBJ2-7 | TRBV7-9 | - | CASSSSGTLRKQYF
TRBJ2-5 | TRBV24-1 | few | CATSDPLSRTGVSETQYF
TRBJ2-1 | TRBV20-1 | many | CSAQGTSGKSYNEQFF